This T cell receptor (beta chain) was retrieved from a study of shared clonotypes between healthy human individuals. The repertoire was sequenced with immunoSEQ multiplex PCR; TCRdb's copy has only in-frame clones and lacks some. This table has about 2.1 million clones, approximately 92% appearing once. Germline assignment: CDR1 SGHKS and CDR2 YYEKEE (reference sequence). The V gene end was trimmed by 3 bases and the J gene end by 6 bases; junction bases not matched to a gene: 5. The CDR3 runs to 16 residues. Selected positively for CCR7 and CD45RO-negative, naive CD8 cells excluded terminally differentiated effector memory CD45RA+ cells.

The genes are TRBV5-5 and TRBJ2-3; 15 bases map to TRBD2. The TCR comes from a man aged 18 to 29 in good health. Some clones in this sample may be carry-over from other donors' samples. The sample consisted of naive CD8+ T cells from PBMCs. The CDR3 reads CASSSPGLAGGDTQYF. CDR3 DNA: TGTGCCAGCAGCTCCCCGGGACTAGCGGGGGGCGATACGCAGTATTTT.